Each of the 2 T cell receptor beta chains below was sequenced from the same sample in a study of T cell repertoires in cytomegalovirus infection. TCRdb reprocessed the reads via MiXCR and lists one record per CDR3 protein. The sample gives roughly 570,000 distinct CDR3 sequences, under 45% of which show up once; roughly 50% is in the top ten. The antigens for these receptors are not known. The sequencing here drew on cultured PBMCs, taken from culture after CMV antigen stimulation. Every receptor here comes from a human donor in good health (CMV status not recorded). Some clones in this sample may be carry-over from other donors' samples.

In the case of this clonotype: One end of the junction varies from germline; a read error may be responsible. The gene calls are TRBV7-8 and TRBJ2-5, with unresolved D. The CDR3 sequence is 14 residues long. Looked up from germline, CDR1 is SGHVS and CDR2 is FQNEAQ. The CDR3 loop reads CASSLSVSTITLYF. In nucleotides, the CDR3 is TGTGCCAGCAGCTTAAGTGTCAGTACAATCACCCTGTACTTC. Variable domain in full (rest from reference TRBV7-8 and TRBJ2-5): GAGVSQSPRYKVAKRGQDVALRCDPISGHVSLFWYQQALGQGPEFLTYFQNEAQLDKSGLPSDRFFAERPEGSVSTLKIQRTQQEDSAVYLCASSLSVSTITLYFGPGTRLLVL.

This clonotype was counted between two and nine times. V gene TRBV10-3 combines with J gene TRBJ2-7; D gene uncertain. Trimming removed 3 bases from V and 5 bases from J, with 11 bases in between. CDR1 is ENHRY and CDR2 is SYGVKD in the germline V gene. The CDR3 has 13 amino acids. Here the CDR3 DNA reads TGTGCCATCAGTGACAACCAGTACGACGAGCAGTACTTC. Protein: CAISDNQYDEQYF.